The 28 T cell receptor beta chains given below trace back to one sample, sequenced in a study of technical replicates of blood from a handful of donors. Sequencing was performed with immunoSEQ multiplex PCR; in TCRdb, only in-frame clones are kept and a portion is missing. The sample holds about 13,000 clones; 75% to 85% are singletons and the top ten take 12%. The sequencing sample was made of PBMCs. These receptors all come from a human donor in good health.

This clone appeared a few times. The chain is built from TRBV28 and TRBJ1-5; 10 nucleotides agree with TRBD1. CDR1 is MDHEN, CDR2 SYDVKM, per germline. J was trimmed by 2 bases and V by 6 bases; bases with no gene match: 1. CDR3 size: 14 residues. CDR3 sequence: CASSGTGGNQPQHF. CDR3 nucleotide sequence: TGTGCCAGCAGCGGGACAGGGGGCAATCAGCCCCAGCATTTT.

Only one count was recorded for this clone. The rearrangement uses TRBV28 and TRBJ2-5; 7 bases agree with TRBD1. The CDR3 covers 13 residues. Trimming removed 3 bases from V and 4 bases from J; junction bases left unmatched: 2. Germline V lookup: CDR1 MDHEN, CDR2 SYDVKM. CDR3 sequence: CASSLTGRETQYF. In DNA, the CDR3 is TGTGCCAGCAGTTTGACAGGGCGAGAGACCCAGTACTTC.

V is TRBV5-1 and J is TRBJ2-1; 13 bases align to TRBD2. CDR3 length equals 19 residues. Unmatched junction bases numbered 11, after V lost 1 base and J lost 4 bases. Germline assignment: CDR1 SGHRS and CDR2 YFSETQ. The CDR3 bases are TGCGCCAGCAGCTTGAACCCGCCGACTAGCGGGAGGAGGTACAATGAGCAGTTCTTC. It translates to CASSLNPPTSGRRYNEQFF.

The J gene is TRBJ2-1, the V gene TRBV13; the match to TRBD2 covers 10 bases. The junction had 16 bases not matched to a gene; V was cut back by 4 bases and J by 10 bases. The CDR3 sequence is 17 residues long. Germline V gene lookup returns CDR1 PRHDT and CDR2 FYEKMQ (reference sequence). The CDR3 coding sequence is TGTGCCAGCAGCTCCCCCAGCGGGAGGGCTTCTTCCAAGGAGCAGTTCTTC. It translates to CASSSPSGRASSKEQFF.

The chain carries TRBV7-9 and TRBJ2-7, with 11 bases matching TRBD1. The CDR3 consists of 14 residues. Germline assignment: CDR1 SEHNR and CDR2 FQNEAQ (reference sequence). V lost 5 bases to trimming and J lost 4 bases; unmatched junction nucleotides: 4. The CDR3 nucleotides read TGTGCCAGCAGCCCCGGACAGGGGGCTTACGAGCAGTACTTC. This gives the protein CASSPGQGAYEQYF.

This rearrangement joins TRBV29-1 to TRBJ1-1; 7 nucleotides align to TRBD1. Germline-derived CDR1 and CDR2 are SQVTM and ANQGSEA. Trimming removed 5 bases from V and 3 bases from J; junction bases left unmatched: 3. The CDR3 is 12 amino acids. In DNA form, the CDR3 reads TGCAGCGTTAATACAGGGGACACTGAAGCTTTCTTT. It specifies CSVNTGDTEAFF.

The chain employs TRBV6-5 and TRBJ2-3; maybe TRBD1 (6 bases). Germline lookup yields CDR1 MNHEY and CDR2 SVGAGI. V gave up 0 bases and J gave up 4 bases, with 8 bases separating them. CDR3 length equals 14 residues. Written as DNA, the CDR3 is TGTGCCAGCAGTTACTCGAAGGGGGCAGATACGCAGTATTTT. It translates to CASSYSKGADTQYF.

The chain couples TRBV5-8 to TRBJ2-1, with 9 bases fitting TRBD2. The CDR3 is 14 residues long. The J segment lost 6 bases and the V segment lost 4 bases, leaving 5 bases of the junction unmatched. Germline V gene sequence: CDR1 SGHTS, CDR2 YDEGEE. CDR3 in DNA: TGTGCCAGCAGCCGACTAGCGGCTTTCAATGAGCAGTTCTTC. Its translation is CASSRLAAFNEQFF. Together with reference TRBV5-8 and TRBJ2-1, the CDR3 gives the full variable domain: EAGVTQSPTHLIKTRGQQATLRCSPISGHTSVYWYQQALGLGLQFLLWYDEGEERNRGNFPPRFSGRQFPNYSSELNVNALELEDSALYLCASSRLAAFNEQFFGPGTRLTVL.

This chain uses TRBV7-9 with TRBJ1-1; unclear D gene. V gave up 4 bases and J gave up 3 bases, with 6 bases separating them. The CDR3 has 12 residues. Germline lookup yields CDR1 SEHNR and CDR2 FQNEAQ (reference sequence). CDR3: CASSSRHTEAFF. CDR3 nucleotide sequence: TGTGCCAGCAGCTCGCGGCACACTGAAGCTTTCTTT.

The rearrangement joins TRBV11-2 to TRBJ2-3; D uncertain. The germline V gene encodes CDR1 SGHAT and CDR2 FQNNGV. V shed 5 bases and J shed 0 bases, with 12 bases lying between them. The length of the CDR3 is 15 residues. This CDR3 is CASSPQPFSTDTQYF. CDR3 nucleotide sequence: TGTGCCAGCAGCCCACAGCCCTTTAGCACAGATACGCAGTATTTT. The whole variable domain, filled in from reference TRBV11-2 and TRBJ2-3, reads EAGVAQSPRYKIIEKRQSVAFWCNPISGHATLYWYQQILGQGPKLLIQFQNNGVVDDSQLPKDRFSAERLKGVDSTLKIQPAKLEDSAVYLCASSPQPFSTDTQYFGPGTRLTVL.

In this sample, this clone turned up a few times. The V gene is TRBV7-2, the J gene TRBJ2-3; 12 bases agree with TRBD2. Looked up from germline, CDR1 is SGHTA and CDR2 is FQGNSA. J was trimmed by 7 bases and V by 3 bases; bases with no gene match: 2. The CDR3 length is 14 residues. The DNA of the CDR3 is TGTGCCAGCAGCTTGACTAGCGGGAGATATACGCAGTATTTT. Its translation: CASSLTSGRYTQYF. The entire variable domain, with the rest obtained from reference TRBV7-2 and TRBJ2-3, is as follows: GAGVSQSPSNKVTEKGKDVELRCDPISGHTALYWYRQSLGQGLEFLIYFQGNSAPDKSGLPSDRFSAERTGGSVSTLTIQRTQQEDSAVYLCASSLTSGRYTQYFGPGTRLTVL.

The chain joins TRBV19 to TRBJ2-7; 11 nucleotides agree with TRBD2. The CDR3 loop spans 17 amino acids. Germline trimming cut 3 bases from V and 0 bases from J; bases unmatched to any gene: 7. In germline, CDR1 is LNHDA, CDR2 SQIVND (reference sequence). Here the CDR3 reads CASSIEVTSGISYEQYF. The CDR3 DNA sequence: TGTGCCAGTAGTATCGAGGTGACTAGCGGGATCTCCTACGAGCAGTACTTC. The full variable domain, completed using reference TRBV19 and TRBJ2-7, is DGGITQSPKYLFRKEGQNVTLSCEQNLNHDAMYWYRQDPGQGLRLIYYSQIVNDFQKGDIAEGYSVSREKKESFPLTVTSAQKNPTAFYLCASSIEVTSGISYEQYFGPGTRLTVT.

The V and J genes are TRBV7-8 and TRBJ2-1; possible D gene TRBD2, 6 bases. V shed 4 bases and J shed 5 bases, with 18 bases lying between them. Germline-derived CDR1 and CDR2 are SGHVS and FQNEAQ. The CDR3 covers 16 residues. Here the CDR3 DNA reads TGTGCCAGCAGCTCCCCTAGGGGCGGGGTAAACAATGAGCAGTTCTTC. This encodes CASSSPRGGVNNEQFF.

The table lists this clone with a count of one. This chain uses TRBV2 with TRBJ1-3; D is perhaps TRBD1 (6 bases). The CDR3 sequence is 17 residues long. V was clipped by 7 bases and J by 0 bases, with 19 bases between them. The germline gives CDR1 SNHLY, CDR2 FYNNEI. CDR3 in amino acids: CASIQTRGLYSGNTIYF. In DNA, the CDR3 is TGTGCCAGCATACAAACGCGGGGGCTTTACTCTGGAAACACCATATATTTT.

The chain employs TRBV28 and TRBJ2-5; 9 bases line up with TRBD1. The CDR3 contains 15 residues. In germline, CDR1 is MDHEN, CDR2 SYDVKM. J was trimmed by 3 bases and V by 4 bases; bases with no gene match: 6. CDR3 in DNA: TGTGCCAGCAGTTCCCCGACAGGGGGGGAAGAGACCCAGTACTTC. Its protein is CASSSPTGGEETQYF.

This chain joins TRBV18 and TRBJ2-1, with a weak D call TRBD2 (5 bases). Germline CDR1 and CDR2: KGHSH and LQKENI. CDR3 length equals 16 residues. V lost 0 bases, J lost 10 bases, and 19 bases lay in between. CDR3: CASSPPNSGRTGEQFF. CDR3 nucleotides: TGTGCCAGCTCACCACCGAACAGCGGTAGAACGGGAGAGCAGTTCTTC.

The CDR3 sequence: CASSLAGQLQGQPQHF. The CDR3, as DNA: TGTGCCAGCAGCTTGGCCGGACAGTTACAGGGGCAGCCCCAGCATTTT. V gene TRBV5-6 combines with J gene TRBJ1-5, with 7 positions matching TRBD1. The J segment lost 7 bases and the V segment lost 0 bases, leaving 10 bases of the junction unmatched. Germline V gene sequence: CDR1 SGHDT, CDR2 YYEEEE. The length of the CDR3 is 16 residues.

The rearrangement joins TRBV5-1 to TRBJ1-5, with D unclear. Germline-derived CDR1 and CDR2 are SGHRS and YFSETQ. The V gene lost 0 bases and the J gene lost 1 base, with 8 bases spanning the gap. The CDR3 is 15 residues long. Here the CDR3 reads CASSLAGLSNQPQHF. For the CDR3, the DNA is TGCGCCAGCAGCTTGGCGGGATTAAGCAATCAGCCCCAGCATTTT.

In its sample, this clone was seen a few times. This chain joins TRBV25-1 and TRBJ2-2; D perhaps matches TRBD2 (5 bases). The germline gives CDR1 MGHDK, CDR2 SYGVNS. This CDR3 comprises 17 residues. The V end lost 4 bases, the J end lost 2 bases, and 17 bases lay between the germline ends. The CDR3 here is CASSAALDYLNTGELFF. CDR3 DNA: TGTGCCAGCAGTGCTGCTCTAGACTATCTTAACACCGGGGAGCTGTTTTTT.

V usage is TRBV4-1 and J usage is TRBJ1-3, with a weak D call TRBD1 (6 bases). V dropped 4 bases and J dropped 4 bases, with 17 bases sitting between them. This CDR3 contains 16 residues. Germline lookup yields CDR1 MGHRA and CDR2 YSYEKL. CDR3 region: CASSLMPGANGNTIYF. In nucleotides, the CDR3 is TGCGCCAGCAGCCTGATGCCAGGGGCGAACGGAAACACCATATATTTT.

CDR3 DNA: TGTGCCAGCAGCTTAGGGCTGGAGATTGACGAGCAGTACTTC. Protein product: CASSLGLEIDEQYF. This sequence joins TRBV7-2 and TRBJ2-7; D call uncertain. CDR1 is SGHTA and CDR2 is FQGNSA in the germline V gene. The CDR3 has 14 residues. V was cut by 1 base and J by 5 bases, with 12 bases left in between. Filled out from reference TRBV7-2 and TRBJ2-7, the complete variable domain reads GAGVSQSPSNKVTEKGKDVELRCDPISGHTALYWYRQSLGQGLEFLIYFQGNSAPDKSGLPSDRFSAERTGGSVSTLTIQRTQQEDSAVYLCASSLGLEIDEQYFGPGTRLTVT.

The chain links TRBV9 to TRBJ2-2; TRBD2 matches 10 bases. Germline-derived CDR1 and CDR2 are SGDLS and YYNGEE. This CDR3 spans 16 amino acids. V shed 0 bases, J shed 1 base, and the junction held 0 bases outside the gene matches. CDR3 nucleotides: TGTGCCAGCAGCGTAGCTAGCGGGGGGAACACCGGGGAGCTGTTTTTT. It encodes CASSVASGGNTGELFF.

This chain links TRBV2 with TRBJ2-7; D possibly corresponds to TRBD2 (5 bases). Germline CDR1 SNHLY, CDR2 FYNNEI. This CDR3 has 13 amino acids. The V gene lost 7 bases and the J gene lost 3 bases, with 13 bases spanning the gap. CDR3 sequence: CASKPPEGYEQYF. CDR3 coding DNA: TGTGCCAGCAAGCCCCCCGAGGGCTACGAGCAGTACTTC.

The chain carries TRBV27 and TRBJ2-2; a possible D gene is TRBD1 (6 bases). The CDR3 contains 14 residues. In germline, CDR1 is MNHEY, CDR2 SMNVEV (reference sequence). V gave up 6 bases and J gave up 8 bases, with 16 bases separating them. The CDR3 nucleotides read TGTGCCAGCAGACCGGGACACCCTGAGGGGGAGCTGTTTTTT. Its protein product is CASRPGHPEGELFF.

The chain carries TRBV7-9 and TRBJ1-4, with TRBD1 as a possible D gene (5 bases). The CDR3 is 14 amino acids. V lost 2 bases, J lost 8 bases, and 12 bases lay in between. Germline V gene data show CDR1 as SEHNR and CDR2 as FQNEAQ (reference sequence). The DNA for the CDR3 is TGTGCCAGCAGCTTAAATAGCAGGGCGGAAAAACTGTTTTTT. It is translated as CASSLNSRAEKLFF.

The chain recombines TRBV5-1 with TRBJ1-4, with D possibly being TRBD1 (5 bases). This CDR3 is 15 amino acids long. Germline assignment: CDR1 SGHRS and CDR2 YFSETQ. The V and J ends lost 4 bases and 4 bases respectively, with 14 bases between them. CDR3 in amino acids: CASSLWGQFNEKLFF. The CDR3 nucleotides are TGCGCCAGCAGCCTCTGGGGCCAGTTTAATGAAAAACTGTTTTTT. Using reference TRBV5-1 and TRBJ1-4 for the parts outside the CDR3, the full variable domain is KAGVTQTPRYLIKTRGQQVTLSCSPISGHRSVSWYQQTPGQGLQFLFEYFSETQRNKGNFPGRFSGRQFSNSRSEMNVSTLELGDSALYLCASSLWGQFNEKLFFGSGTQLSVL.

V and J are TRBV9 and TRBJ2-7, with 9 bases matching TRBD2. The CDR3 runs to 15 residues. With 0 bases clipped from V and 7 bases from J, the junction kept 8 bases outside the gene matches. Germline assignment: CDR1 SGDLS and CDR2 YYNGEE. CDR3 region: CASSVEVAGAGEQYF. The CDR3 region has the DNA TGTGCCAGCAGCGTAGAGGTAGCGGGAGCGGGTGAGCAGTACTTC. The whole variable domain, remainder taken from reference TRBV9 and TRBJ2-7, is DSGVTQTPKHLITATGQRVTLRCSPRSGDLSVYWYQQSLDQGLQFLIQYYNGEERAKGNILERFSAQQFPDLHSELNLSSLELGDSALYFCASSVEVAGAGEQYFGPGTRLTVT.

The rearrangement uses TRBV7-8 and TRBJ2-2, with 9 bases identical to TRBD1. Germline trimming cut 3 bases from V and 6 bases from J; bases unmatched to any gene: 5. Germline V gives CDR1 SGHVS, CDR2 FQNEAQ. The length of the CDR3 is 15 residues. The CDR3 region is CASSFSTGGSGELFF. CDR3 DNA: TGTGCCAGCAGCTTTTCTACAGGGGGCTCCGGGGAGCTGTTTTTT.